Sequencing of this TCR beta chain was carried out in a study of response to subunit inactivated influenza vaccine. For this clonotype: The antigen is undetermined.

TCRdb re-analysed the RT-PCR reads in MiXCR, keeping a single row per CDR3 protein. The sample has 600,000 to 700,000 distinct CDR3 sequences; 11% to 15% are singletons. In germline, CDR1 is SGHTA, CDR2 FQGNSA. The CDR3 has 13 amino acids. The V and J ends lost 5 bases and 6 bases, in that order; junction bases with no gene match: 3. Findings and caveats of the study: The authors suggested that every seasonal influenza vaccination recruits few new T cells.

Sequenced here: PBMCs from blood, sampled 14 to 15 days before vaccination. This chain joins TRBV7-2 and TRBJ2-2, with TRBD1 identical over 7 bases. The receptor was isolated from a man between 50 and 59 years old who received an inactivated influenza vaccine. Written as DNA, the CDR3 is TGTGCCAGCAGCGAAACAGGGGCCGGGGAGCTGTTTTTT. It is translated as CASSETGAGELFF.